The T cell receptor (beta chain) under discussion was sequenced for a study of T cells in Graves' hyperthyroidism and ophthalmopathy. Study information: Peripheral blood was taken when the disease was first diagnosed, before any treatment began.

From 8.5 to 10 ml of fresh peripheral blood, PBMCs were isolated. This clonotype was observed a handful of times. The antigen is unknown. TCR beta CDR3 sequences were amplified from RNA transcripts. Carried out on the TCR CDR3, a first-round RT-PCR used the HTBI primer set. TCRdb redid the calling of the multiplex PCR reads with MiXCR, one entry per CDR3 protein. Of about 690,000 distinct CDR3 sequences in the sample, roughly 17% were seen once. Findings of the study overall: A 13 V-J signature model discriminated ophthalmopathy versus stable hyperthyroidism. Clonotypes that were expanded in thyroid above 0.001 mostly appeared in blood too.

CDR3 length: 14 amino acids. The germline CDR1 and CDR2 sequences are SEHNR and FQNEAQ (reference sequence). V was clipped by 5 bases and J by 0 bases, with 10 bases between them. The chain carries TRBV7-9 and TRBJ1-1; D is unresolved. The TCR sequence derives from a man aged 45 to 65 with Graves' hyperthyroidism. The sample consisted of blood. CDR3 sequence reads: CASSNITVNTEAFF. In nucleotides, the CDR3 is TGTGCCAGCAGCAACATTACAGTGAACACTGAAGCTTTCTTT.